The 2 T cell receptor beta chains below all came from one sample that was sequenced in a study of T cell clonotyping in hematopoietic cell transplantation. Specified time point: recipient sample about 28 days before transplant, after cytoreduction. Profiled with immunoSEQ multiplex PCR; TCRdb holds only in-frame clones, not every one. Among approximately 41,000 clones listed, 85% were seen once. Here the sequenced sample was peripheral blood mononuclear cells, taken before stem cell transplant. The origin of the receptors is a man in his 60s with acute myeloid leukemia. Some clones in this sample may be carry-over from other donors' samples.

The V gene is TRBV9, the J gene TRBJ1-2; the match to TRBD1 covers 10 bases. There are 13 residues in the CDR3. With 3 bases clipped from V and 8 bases from J, the junction kept 4 bases outside the gene matches. Germline V lookup: CDR1 SGDLS, CDR2 YYNGEE. The CDR3 region is CASSAQTGGGYTF. CDR3 sequence (DNA): TGTGCCAGCAGCGCCCAGACAGGGGGCGGCTACACCTTC.

The chain carries TRBV10-3 and TRBJ1-2; D is ambiguous. The germline V and J ends were trimmed by 6 bases and 3 bases, with 17 bases remaining between them. This CDR3 is built from 15 residues. The germline V gene has CDR1 ENHRY and CDR2 SYGVKD. CDR3 loop: CAIRPARIVDYGYTF. Here the CDR3 DNA reads TGTGCCATCAGGCCGGCGAGGATAGTTGACTATGGCTACACCTTC.